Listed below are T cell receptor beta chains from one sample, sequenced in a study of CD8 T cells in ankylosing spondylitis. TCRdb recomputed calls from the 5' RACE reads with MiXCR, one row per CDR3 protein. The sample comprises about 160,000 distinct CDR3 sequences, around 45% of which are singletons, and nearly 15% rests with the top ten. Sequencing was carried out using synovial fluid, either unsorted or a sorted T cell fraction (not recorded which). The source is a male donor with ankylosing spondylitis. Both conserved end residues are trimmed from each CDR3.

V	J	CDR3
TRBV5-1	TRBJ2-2	ASSLSPNTGELF
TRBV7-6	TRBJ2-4	ASSPRPAKNIQY
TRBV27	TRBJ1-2	ATRSGRGYYGYT
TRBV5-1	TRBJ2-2	ASSPGLAGPTGELF
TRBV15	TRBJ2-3	ATSRGHYTQY
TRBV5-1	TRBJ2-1	ASSLFRELHNEQF
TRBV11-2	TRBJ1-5	ASSLVRGRQH
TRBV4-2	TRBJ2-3	ASSQEASYRTDTQY
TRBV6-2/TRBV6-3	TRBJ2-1	ASSYLRDYCYNEQF
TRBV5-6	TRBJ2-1	ASSFGLIEQF
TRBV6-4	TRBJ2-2	ASSAGTGGAGELF
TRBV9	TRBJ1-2	ASSVAESTPENGYT
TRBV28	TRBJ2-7	ASSLGGGGAYEQY
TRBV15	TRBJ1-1	ATSRDEKRNTEAF
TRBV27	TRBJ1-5	ASSTCLGQGVQPQH
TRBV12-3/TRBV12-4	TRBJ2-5	ASSPPRETQETQY
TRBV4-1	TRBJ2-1	ASSPPDYLYNEQF
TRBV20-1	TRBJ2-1	SASRYGLKTSSYNEQF
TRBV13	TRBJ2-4	ASSPGWGGDRNIQY
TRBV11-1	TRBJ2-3	ASSLFLGASGTTDTQY
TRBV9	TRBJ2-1	ASSRTDPLSYYEQF
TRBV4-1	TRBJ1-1	ASSHLDRANFMNTEAF
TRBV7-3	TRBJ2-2	ASSLWVTGGILDTGELF
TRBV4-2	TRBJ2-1	ASSQDPSGRAIYNEQF
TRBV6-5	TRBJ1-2	ASSSSSWAGAEGYT
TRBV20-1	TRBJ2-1	SARDVGLPIYNEQF
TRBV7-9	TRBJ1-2	ASSSSPGHFYGYT
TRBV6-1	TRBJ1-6	ASTTREDSVSPLH
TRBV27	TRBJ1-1	ASRRGYTEAF
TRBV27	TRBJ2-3	ASSRTSGGYSTDTQY
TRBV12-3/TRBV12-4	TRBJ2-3	ASSSFGLAASPKTDTQY
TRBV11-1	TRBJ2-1	ASSLVGAGVVFSYNEQF
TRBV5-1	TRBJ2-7	ASSFAAGSPSYEQY
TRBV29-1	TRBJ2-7	SVGHYYEQY
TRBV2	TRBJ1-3	ASSEGLGASGNTIY
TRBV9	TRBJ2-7	ASSVGVQGLSYEQY
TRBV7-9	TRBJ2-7	ASSHSGRAPHEQY
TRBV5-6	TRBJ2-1	ASSLVGQGEQF
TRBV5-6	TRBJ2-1	ASSPGAYNEQF
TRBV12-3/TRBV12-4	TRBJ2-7	ASSPGVREQY
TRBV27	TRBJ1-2	ASTSLTGNYGYT
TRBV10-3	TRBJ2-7	AISDEDSYEQY
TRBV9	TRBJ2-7	ASSPGTGLSYEQY